This TCR beta chain appears in the sequencing data of a study of blood T cell repertoires in COVID-19. For the study at large: COVID-19 samples collected from the United States, Italy and Spain covered acute and convalescent phases. PBMCs, B-cell-depleted T cells, or T cells were the source of the cDNA or gDNA that made up the material.

This clone showed up just once. Source study methods: By means of reference gene primer amplification, nucleated cell counts were estimated. Clones were read by immunoSEQ multiplex PCR, and TCRdb kept only the in-frame ones, dropping some. That table gives V, J and clone size, and the DNA gave D and trimming. The table includes about 230,000 clones, 75% to 90% detected once. The trim removed 3 bases at V and 3 bases at J, leaving 2 bases unmatched. This CDR3 region has 14 residues. Germline V lookup: CDR1 GTSNPN, CDR2 SVGIG (reference sequence). This rearrangement joins TRBV30 to TRBJ2-4; TRBD2 agrees at 10 bases. Source material: peripheral blood. The receptor was isolated from a woman between 65 and 79 years old with active or convalescent COVID-19. The DNA for the CDR3 is TGTGCCTGGAGAAAGCGGGAGGGCAAAAACATTCAGTACTTC. Protein sequence: CAWRKREGKNIQYF.